The 26 T cell receptor beta chains below all came from one sample that was sequenced in a study of cytomegalovirus exposure and HLA in healthy donors. Amplification used 60 Vbeta primers and 13 Jbeta primers. Measured with immunoSEQ multiplex PCR; TCRdb has only the in-frame clones, and not every one. The sample includes 100,000 or so clones, 60% to 75% of them seen just once. The material sequenced was PBMCs. The receptors originated from a woman between 40 and 55 years old in good health and CMV-seronegative.

V usage is TRBV28 and J usage is TRBJ1-2; D gene ambiguous. Trimming removed 2 bases at V and 2 bases at J, with 6 bases between. Per the germline V gene, CDR1 is MDHEN and CDR2 is SYDVKM. The CDR3 is 13 amino acids. DNA of the CDR3: TGTGCCAGCAGTTTACGGCGGAACTATGGCTACACCTTC. Protein: CASSLRRNYGYTF.

V usage is TRBV19 and J usage is TRBJ1-5, with D unclear. The CDR3 is 14 amino acids. Deletions cut 2 bases from V and 5 bases from J, with 10 bases between. Germline lookup yields CDR1 LNHDA and CDR2 SQIVND (reference sequence). CDR3 DNA sequence: TGTGCCAGTAGTATATTGGCATCAGATCAGCCCCAGCATTTT. Protein product: CASSILASDQPQHF.

The V and J genes are TRBV18 and TRBJ1-1; possibly TRBD1 for D (6 bases). V dropped 6 bases and J dropped 1 base, with 9 bases sitting between them. The CDR3 covers 13 residues. Germline V gene lookup returns CDR1 KGHSH and CDR2 LQKENI. Written as DNA, the CDR3 is TGTGCCAGCTCCCTCAGGGGGAACACTGAAGCTTTCTTT. Its translation is CASSLRGNTEAFF.

This clone was counted a single time. The rearrangement uses TRBV7-8 and TRBJ2-7, with 9 nucleotides matching TRBD2. Germline lookup yields CDR1 SGHVS and CDR2 FQNEAQ. There are 15 residues in the CDR3. Unmatched junction bases numbered 5, after V lost 5 bases and J lost 0 bases. CDR3 in DNA: TGTGCCAGCAGCCGACTGACTAGCGGCTCCTACGAGCAGTACTTC. It yields the protein CASSRLTSGSYEQYF.

The chain recombines TRBV10-3 with TRBJ2-3, with 7 bases matching TRBD2. The junction had 7 bases not matched to a gene; V was cut back by 0 bases and J by 4 bases. The CDR3 length is 16 residues. In germline, CDR1 is ENHRY, CDR2 SYGVKD. The CDR3 is CAISESRGGRADTQYF. The DNA of the CDR3 is TGTGCCATCAGTGAGTCTAGGGGCGGGAGAGCAGATACGCAGTATTTT.

The chain links TRBV20-1 to TRBJ1-1; no firm D call. Germline lookup yields CDR1 DFQATT and CDR2 SNEGSKA (reference sequence). This CDR3 is built from 11 residues. V lost 3 bases and J 9 bases, leaving 11 bases between the germline ends. Written as DNA, the CDR3 is TGCAGTGCTAGGCGGAGCCCCAAAGCTTTCTTT. It translates to CSARRSPKAFF.

The chain carries TRBV18 and TRBJ2-7; 9 bases are shared with TRBD1. The trim removed 5 bases at V and 4 bases at J, leaving 3 bases unmatched. The germline CDR1 and CDR2 sequences are KGHSH and LQKENI. CDR3 length: 13 residues. The CDR3 reads CASSTDRGYEQYF. As DNA, the CDR3 is TGTGCCAGCTCAACGGACAGGGGATACGAGCAGTACTTC.

CDR3 bases: TGTGCCTGGAGTCGGACAGCTGCAACTAATGAAAAACTGTTTTTT. The encoded protein is CAWSRTAATNEKLFF. This chain joins TRBV30 and TRBJ1-4; perhaps TRBD1 as D (6 bases). Germline values: CDR1 GTSNPN, CDR2 SVGIG (reference sequence). Trimming cost V 2 bases and J 0 bases, with 10 bases left between them. CDR3 length equals 15 residues.

In its sample, this clone was seen a few times. J is TRBJ2-1 and V is TRBV4-2; TRBD2 matches at 13 bases. The germline CDR1 and CDR2 sequences are LGHNA and YNFKEQ. The CDR3 has 16 amino acids. The V and J ends lost 1 base and 6 bases, in that order; junction bases with no gene match: 3. DNA for the CDR3: TGTGCCAGCAGCCAAGTTAGACTAGCGGGAGGCAATGAGCAGTTCTTC. This translates into CASSQVRLAGGNEQFF.

This chain uses TRBV7-3 with TRBJ2-2, with TRBD2 matching 12 bases. The CDR3 is made up of 16 amino acids. V lost 5 bases and J lost 8; bases outside the gene matches: 9. Germline loops: CDR1 SGHTA, CDR2 FQGTGA. CDR3 DNA sequence: TGTGCCAGCAGCAACGGACTAGCGGGGTACGGTGGGGAGCTGTTTTTT. Translation: CASSNGLAGYGGELFF.

The chain combines TRBV7-8 with TRBJ2-1; 9 bases agree with TRBD2. This CDR3 comprises 15 residues. CDR1 SGHVS and CDR2 FQNEAQ come from the germline V gene. V shed 3 bases and J 4 bases; nucleotides not matched to a gene: 4. CDR3: CASSFSGGIYNEQFF. The CDR3, as DNA: TGTGCCAGCAGCTTTAGCGGGGGTATATACAATGAGCAGTTCTTC.

The chain carries TRBV27 and TRBJ2-3; 8 bases are a match to TRBD2. Per germline, CDR1 MNHEY and CDR2 SMNVEV (reference sequence). The junction had 7 bases not matched to a gene; V was cut back by 8 bases and J by 3 bases. CDR3 size: 14 residues. CDR3 amino acids: CASLGERGTDTQYF. Written as DNA, the CDR3 is TGTGCCAGCCTCGGGGAGCGGGGGACAGATACGCAGTATTTT.

The chain employs TRBV9 and TRBJ2-3, with TRBD1 matching over 9 bases. CDR1 SGDLS and CDR2 YYNGEE come from the germline V gene. V lost 5 bases and J lost 6; bases outside the gene matches: 16. The CDR3 covers 17 residues. The CDR3 DNA reads TGTGCCAGCAGTACGGGACAGGGATCAGTGAGTACGGATACGCAGTATTTT. It is translated as CASSTGQGSVSTDTQYF.

The rearrangement links TRBV19 to TRBJ2-5; a weak D match, TRBD1 (5 bases). Germline V gene data show CDR1 as LNHDA and CDR2 as SQIVND (reference sequence). V was clipped by 3 bases and J by 4 bases, with 12 bases between them. The CDR3 loop spans 14 amino acids. The CDR3 here is CASSIFDSLETQYF. Written as DNA, the CDR3 is TGTGCCAGTAGTATTTTTGACAGCTTAGAGACCCAGTACTTC.

The J gene is TRBJ2-5, the V gene TRBV11-2; TRBD1 matches 7 bases. CDR3 length: 14 amino acids. J lost 5 bases, V lost 2 bases, and 5 bases had no gene match. CDR1 SGHAT and CDR2 FQNNGV come from the germline V gene. CDR3 in DNA: TGTGCCAGCAGCTTAACAGGGGTGGGGGAGACCCAGTACTTC. Its protein product is CASSLTGVGETQYF.

A note on this clone: A read error may produce the germline difference seen at one junction end. The chain combines TRBV7-9 with TRBJ1-2, with 7 bases fitting TRBD1. CDR1 is SEHNR and CDR2 is FQNEAQ in the germline V gene (reference sequence). The CDR3 sequence is 13 residues long. CDR3 region: CSSSLDRVGGYTF. CDR3 nucleotides: TGTTCCAGCAGCCTCGACAGGGTCGGTGGCTACACCTTC.

The CDR3 here is CASSQDLGTSGEGRRETQYF. The CDR3 DNA reads as TGCGCCAGCAGCCAAGATTTGGGGACTAGCGGAGAAGGACGTAGGGAGACCCAGTACTTC. The gene calls are TRBV4-1 and TRBJ2-5; 11 bases are a match to TRBD2. With 0 bases clipped from V and 5 bases from J, the junction kept 17 bases outside the gene matches. The CDR3 is made up of 20 amino acids. The germline CDR1 and CDR2 sequences are MGHRA and YSYEKL.

This clone has only a few counts. The CDR3 nucleotides read TGTGCCAGCAGCTCCGGGACAGGGGGTACAGATACGCAGTATTTT. Protein: CASSSGTGGTDTQYF. The chain uses TRBV5-6 and TRBJ2-3; 11 positions agree with TRBD1. From germline, CDR1 is SGHDT and CDR2 YYEEEE. The CDR3 covers 15 residues. V lost 3 bases to trimming and J lost 3 bases; unmatched junction nucleotides: 3.

The chain has TRBV5-1 and TRBJ2-3; TRBD2 agrees at 8 bases. The trim removed 4 bases at V and 0 bases at J, leaving 4 bases unmatched. The CDR3 covers 15 residues. CDR1 is SGHRS and CDR2 is YFSETQ in the germline V gene. The CDR3 DNA follows: TGCGCCAGCAGCCTAACTAGCGGAAGCACAGATACGCAGTATTTT. Protein product: CASSLTSGSTDTQYF.

Concerning this clone itself: Other DNA sequences in the same sample also yield this CDR3. CDR3 region: CATSREASGGSTDTQYF. The CDR3 DNA is TGTGCCACCAGCAGAGAGGCTAGCGGGGGGTCCACAGATACGCAGTATTTT. The chain employs TRBV15 and TRBJ2-3; 11 bases agree with TRBD2. V lost 0 bases to trimming and J lost 2 bases; unmatched junction nucleotides: 4. CDR1 and CDR2 (germline): LNHNV, YYDKDF (reference sequence). The CDR3 is made up of 17 amino acids.

The J gene is TRBJ1-5, the V gene TRBV7-9; no definite D call. V lost 1 base and J lost 2, with 15 bases in between. CDR1 and CDR2 (germline): SEHNR, FQNEAQ (reference sequence). This CDR3 is built from 17 residues. The CDR3 DNA reads as TGTGCCAGCAGCTTAGGGTCCGGGGTCGGAGGCAATCAGCCCCAGCATTTT. Protein product: CASSLGSGVGGNQPQHF.

The genes are TRBV5-6 and TRBJ2-3; TRBD2 agrees at 8 bases. Germline lookup yields CDR1 SGHDT and CDR2 YYEEEE. After removal of 6 bases from V and 5 bases from J, the junction contained 17 bases not matched to a gene. This CDR3 region has 17 residues. CDR3 bases: TGTGCCAGCACCTCAAGTTACACGGGGGGGCTAGTAGATACGCAGTATTTT. It is translated as CASTSSYTGGLVDTQYF.

The V call is TRBV5-1, the J call TRBJ2-7, with TRBD1 as a possible D gene (5 bases). V gave up 4 bases and J gave up 5 bases, with 10 bases separating them. CDR1 and CDR2 from the germline V gene are SGHRS and YFSETQ. CDR3 size: 12 residues. The DNA of the CDR3 is TGCGCCAGCAGCAGGCAGGGCCACGAGCAGTACTTC. This sequence encodes CASSRQGHEQYF. Looking up the rest from reference TRBV5-1 and TRBJ2-7 gives the full variable domain: KAGVTQTPRYLIKTRGQQVTLSCSPISGHRSVSWYQQTPGQGLQFLFEYFSETQRNKGNFPGRFSGRQFSNSRSEMNVSTLELGDSALYLCASSRQGHEQYFGPGTRLTVT.

This rearrangement joins TRBV10-1 to TRBJ2-4; the match to TRBD2 covers 9 bases. In germline, CDR1 is WNHNN, CDR2 SYGVQD (reference sequence). V trimming: 6 bases; J trimming: 7 bases; junction bases outside the gene matches: 13. This CDR3 spans 16 amino acids. Here the CDR3 DNA reads TGCGCCAGCAGATCCTCGGCGGGGGGGCGACCGAACATTCAGTACTTC. It codes for CASRSSAGGRPNIQYF.

The table lists this clone with a few counts. The gene calls are TRBV7-6 and TRBJ2-3; D is possibly TRBD2 (7 bases). V lost 4 bases, J lost 1 base, and 15 bases lay in between. Per germline, CDR1 SGHVS and CDR2 FNYEAQ. This CDR3 spans 16 amino acids. This CDR3 reads CASSSRGAHGTDTQYF. The CDR3, as DNA: TGTGCCAGCAGCTCCCGGGGGGCGCACGGCACAGATACGCAGTATTTT.

The gene calls are TRBV4-1 and TRBJ2-3; 11 nucleotides align to TRBD2. This CDR3 is 16 amino acids long. V dropped 1 base and J dropped 6; count of bases not matched to a gene: 6. Per germline, CDR1 MGHRA and CDR2 YSYEKL. The CDR3 protein is CASSQGGTSGDDTQYF. The CDR3 DNA reads as TGCGCCAGCAGCCAAGGTGGGACTAGCGGAGATGATACGCAGTATTTT.